The rows below give T cell receptor beta chains drawn from one sample of a study of blood T cell repertoires in COVID-19. Only in-frame clones appear in the TCRdb table, and some are missing; sequencing was by immunoSEQ multiplex PCR. The sample lists 200,000 to 250,000 clones, roughly 90% seen once, with about 2.5% in the top ten. The sequencing sample was made of PBMCs or T cells enriched from blood (not recorded which). The receptors originated from a woman in her 30s with acute COVID-19. Both conserved end residues are part of each CDR3. A D gene is named only where the DNA matches it firmly. Some rows have no size entry. The others give once, few or many, or a class for an expanded clone.

J gene | clone size | V gene | D gene | CDR3 protein | CDR3 DNA
TRBJ1-1 | - | TRBV19 | - | CASVEGTEAFF | TGTGCCAGTGTTGAGGGCACTGAAGCTTTCTTT
TRBJ1-1 | few | TRBV7-8 | - | CASSLVQDTEAFF | TGTGCCAGCAGCTTAGTACAGGACACTGAAGCTTTCTTT
TRBJ2-1 | - | TRBV6-5 | - | CASSSTSTHEQFF | TGTGCCAGCAGTTCAACTAGTACCCATGAGCAGTTCTTC
TRBJ2-5 | - | TRBV2 | - | CASRGEETQYF | TGTGCCAGCCGAGGAGAAGAGACCCAGTACTTC
TRBJ2-7 | - | TRBV6-1 | - | CASSEVQDSLRAVF | TGTGCCAGCAGTGAGGTCCAAGACTCACTACGAGCGGTCTTC
TRBJ2-3 | once | TRBV11-3 | - | CASSLGQGRTDTQYF | TGTGCCAGCAGCTTGGGCCAGGGCCGCACAGATACGCAGTATTTT
TRBJ1-2 | - | TRBV28 | - | CASSLAGDYGYTF | TGTGCCAGCAGTTTAGCAGGGGACTATGGCTACACCTTC
TRBJ1-2 | - | TRBV25-1 | TRBD1 | CASSESGGGNYGYTF | TGTGCCAGCAGTGAATCAGGGGGAGGTAACTATGGCTACACCTTC
TRBJ1-6 | - | TRBV3-1/TRBV3-2 | - | CASSQEFGSSYNSPLHF | TGTGCCAGCAGCCAAGAATTCGGGAGCTCCTATAATTCACCCCTCCACTTT
TRBJ1-1 | - | TRBV4-1 | TRBD1 | CASSPRQGGENTEAFF | TGCGCCAGCAGCCCGCGCCAAGGGGGCGAGAACACTGAAGCTTTCTTT
TRBJ2-7 | - | TRBV28 | TRBD1 | CASALDRREQYF | TGTGCCAGCGCACTGGACAGGAGAGAGCAGTACTTC
TRBJ1-1 | - | TRBV7-2 | - | CASSRTGYPTDAEAFF | TGTGCCAGCAGCCGGACTGGTTATCCCACAGACGCTGAAGCTTTCTTT
TRBJ2-1 | - | TRBV27 | - | CASSKDRTAEQFF | TGTGCCAGCAGTAAAGACAGAACGGCTGAGCAGTTCTTC
TRBJ2-1 | once | TRBV11-2 | - | CASSSRTYNEQFF | TGTGCCAGCAGCTCGAGGACATACAATGAGCAGTTCTTC
TRBJ1-1 | once | TRBV28 | TRBD1 | CASTHGGQGAEAFF | TGTGCCAGCACCCATGGGGGGCAGGGGGCTGAAGCTTTCTTT
TRBJ1-5 | - | TRBV19 | - | CASRQGPQPQHF | TGTGCCAGTAGGCAGGGCCCTCAGCCCCAGCATTTT
TRBJ2-1 | - | TRBV19 | TRBD1 | CASSMRTGGSIYNEQFF | TGTGCCAGTAGTATGAGGACAGGGGGCTCGATATACAATGAGCAGTTCTTC
TRBJ1-6 | - | TRBV4-3 | TRBD1 | CASSRDRDNPNSPLHF | TGCGCCAGCAGCCGGGACAGGGATAATCCCAATTCACCCCTCCACTTT
TRBJ1-1 | once | TRBV7-2 | TRBD1 | CASSSQTGSEAFF | TGTGCCAGCAGCTCCCAGACAGGGTCTGAAGCTTTCTTT
TRBJ1-2 | - | TRBV4-1 | - | CASSPEGRVLYGYTF | TGCGCCAGCAGTCCGGAGGGCAGGGTGCTCTATGGCTACACCTTC
TRBJ2-7 | - | TRBV10-1 | - | CASSESSRNEQYF | TGCGCCAGCAGTGAGTCTTCTAGGAACGAGCAGTACTTC
TRBJ1-1 | - | TRBV12-5 | - | CASGLVSGNTEAFF | TGTGCTAGTGGTTTGGTAAGCGGGAACACTGAAGCTTTCTTT
TRBJ1-5 | - | TRBV6-5 | - | CASSLQGIRGQPQHF | TGTGCCAGCAGTTTGCAGGGGATTCGGGGTCAGCCCCAGCATTTT
TRBJ2-1 | - | TRBV5-1 | - | CASSQVSSYNEQFF | TGCGCCAGCAGCCAGGTGAGCTCCTACAATGAGCAGTTCTTC
TRBJ1-3 | - | TRBV2 | - | CASSVPGPNTIYF | TGTGCCAGCAGTGTTCCAGGGCCTAACACCATATATTTT
TRBJ2-1 | - | TRBV7-9 | - | CASLLDSSVDEQFF | TGTGCCAGCCTTCTGGACAGTTCGGTCGATGAGCAGTTCTTC
TRBJ1-5 | few | TRBV19 | - | CASSIFRDQPQHF | TGTGCCAGTAGTATATTCCGGGATCAGCCCCAGCATTTT
TRBJ1-1 | - | TRBV11-3 | - | CASSSSSDTEAFF | TGTGCCAGCAGCTCCAGTAGCGACACTGAAGCTTTCTTT
TRBJ1-2 | few | TRBV5-1 | TRBD1 | CASSPSTGDYGYTF | TGCGCCAGCAGCCCTAGTACAGGGGACTATGGCTACACCTTC
TRBJ2-7 | - | TRBV29-1 | TRBD1 | CSVQPGQGAYEQYF | TGCAGCGTACAACCGGGACAGGGGGCCTACGAGCAGTACTTC
TRBJ1-6 | - | TRBV5-6 | - | CASSLQGSVSLHF | TGTGCCAGCAGCTTACAGGGTTCAGTATCCCTCCACTTT
TRBJ2-2 | - | TRBV6-5 | TRBD1 | CASRPDRGNTGELFF | TGTGCCAGCAGACCAGACAGGGGAAACACCGGGGAGCTGTTTTTT
TRBJ2-7 | - | TRBV6-2/TRBV6-3 | TRBD1 | CASSLTGGAPYEQYF | TGTGCCAGCAGTCTTACAGGGGGCGCCCCCTACGAGCAGTACTTC
TRBJ1-2 | - | TRBV5-6 | TRBD1 | CASRRTGGLGGYTF | TGTGCCAGCAGACGGACAGGGGGGCTCGGTGGCTACACCTTC
TRBJ1-2 | few | TRBV10-1 | TRBD1 | CASSHCPGTGDGYTF | TGCGCCAGCAGTCATTGTCCCGGGACAGGGGATGGCTACACCTTC
TRBJ2-5 | - | TRBV7-6 | TRBD1 | CASSLEDRANF | TGTGCCAGCAGCTTAGAGGACAGGGCCAACTTC
TRBJ1-5 | - | TRBV6-1 | - | CASSETNIQGQPQHF | TGTGCCAGCAGTGAAACAAATATTCAGGGACAGCCCCAGCATTTT
TRBJ2-5 | - | TRBV5-1 | - | CASRGGQQQETQYF | TGCGCCAGCAGGGGGGGACAGCAGCAAGAGACCCAGTACTTC
TRBJ1-2 | - | TRBV7-9 | - | CASSFQPQEDNYGYTF | TGTGCCAGCAGCTTCCAACCCCAGGAGGATAACTATGGCTACACCTTC
TRBJ2-5 | - | TRBV7-8 | - | CASSLGAGGPQETQYF | TGTGCCAGCAGCTTAGGGGCAGGGGGGCCCCAAGAGACCCAGTACTTC
TRBJ1-1 | - | TRBV5-8 | TRBD1 | CASSLLGGTGMNTEAFF | TGTGCCAGCAGCTTGCTTGGGGGGACAGGGATGAACACTGAAGCTTTCTTT
TRBJ1-2 | - | TRBV6-5 | TRBD1 | CASSRDSPNYGYTF | TGTGCCAGCAGTCGGGACAGTCCTAACTATGGCTACACCTTC